This TCR beta chain was sequenced in a study of early stage breast cancer tumors. Each sample had two DNA replicates, about 0.47 ug blood or around 1.5 ug tissue. Generated by immunoSEQ multiplex PCR, the TCRdb table keeps only in-frame clones and is missing some. The sample gives some 48,000 clones, 65% to 90% of which show up once; under 1.5% is in the top ten. The CDR3 loop spans 14 amino acids. The V end lost 3 bases, the J end lost 8 bases, and 14 bases lay between the germline ends. Germline lookup yields CDR1 KGHSH and CDR2 LQKENI. Sequenced input: blood. V is TRBV18 and J is TRBJ2-1, with D hard to call. The TCR originated in a person in their fifties with breast cancer. In DNA form, the CDR3 reads TGTGCCAGCTCACCCATTCCCGGTCAGGATGAGCAGTTCTTC. Protein: CASSPIPGQDEQFF.